The 27 T cell receptor beta chains below come from one sample, sequenced in a study of T cell repertoires in cytomegalovirus infection. TCRdb called the reads again in MiXCR, with one record for every CDR3 protein. The sample has around 430,000 distinct CDR3 sequences; about 39% are singletons. No antigens are known for them. The sequences come from cultured PBMCs, collected from culture after CMV antigen stimulation. The receptor set was obtained from a human donor in good health (CMV status not recorded). Some clones in this sample may be carry-over from other donors' samples.

This chain uses TRBV7-2 with TRBJ2-7; D uncertain. The CDR3 runs to 14 residues. Trimming shortened V by 3 bases and J by 2 bases, and 11 bases separated the two germline ends. Germline values: CDR1 SGHTA, CDR2 FQGNSA. In DNA, the CDR3 is TGTGCCAGCAGCTTGCAGCCTTTAACCTACGAGCAGTACTTC. Its protein product is CASSLQPLTYEQYF.

This clonotype appeared a few times. V and J are TRBV7-2 and TRBJ2-3; D remains unclear. The CDR3 extends over 15 amino acids. The germline gives CDR1 SGHTA, CDR2 FQGNSA. Trimming left V 2 bases short and J 1 base short, with 10 bases between. CDR3 region: CASSLSQAGTDTQYF. The CDR3 DNA is TGTGCCAGCAGCTTAAGTCAGGCGGGCACAGATACGCAGTATTTT.

The gene calls are TRBV18 and TRBJ2-7; D call uncertain. The CDR3 runs 15 residues. CDR1 is KGHSH and CDR2 is LQKENI in the germline V gene. Trimming left V 6 bases short and J 3 bases short, with 18 bases between. The DNA for the CDR3 is TGTGCCAGCTCCCCGGTGAAAGACATTATCTACGAGCAGTACTTC. Its protein product is CASSPVKDIIYEQYF.

The V call is TRBV4-3, the J call TRBJ2-5; D not resolved. CDR3 length equals 13 residues. CDR1 and CDR2 (germline): LGHNA, YSLEER. V was clipped by 2 bases and J by 5 bases, with 9 bases between them. CDR3 loop: CASSQFGVETQYF. Written as DNA, the CDR3 is TGCGCCAGCAGCCAATTTGGGGTCGAGACCCAGTACTTC.

This clonotype was recorded a few times. The chain uses TRBV7-4 and TRBJ1-5, with D possibly being TRBD1 (5 bases). V lost 4 bases to trimming and J lost 5 bases, with 9 bases between them. Germline V gene sequence: CDR1 SGHVT, CDR2 SQSDAQ. The CDR3 is 13 residues long. The CDR3 DNA sequence: TGTGCCAGCAGCTATGACAGTTATCAGCCCCAGCATTTT. This encodes CASSYDSYQPQHF.

The V gene is TRBV10-3, the J gene TRBJ2-1, with TRBD1 identical over 8 bases. The CDR3 loop spans 13 amino acids. Looked up from germline, CDR1 is ENHRY and CDR2 is SYGVKD. The V and J ends lost 6 bases and 7 bases, in that order; junction bases with no gene match: 5. The CDR3 DNA reads as TGTGCCATCAGCGGACAGGGAAGGAATGAGCAGTTCTTC. Translating gives CAISGQGRNEQFF.

The rearrangement joins TRBV6-2 or TRBV6-3 to TRBJ2-7; D unclear. The germline V gene encodes CDR1 MNHEY and CDR2 SVGEGT. V was trimmed by 2 bases and J by 2 bases, leaving 22 bases between them. The CDR3 totals 18 residues. The CDR3 DNA reads TGTGCCAGCAGTTACAGTTTAGGCCAGGCCCGAGGCGCCTACGAGCAGTACTTC. Translated: CASSYSLGQARGAYEQYF.

The table lists this clonotype with a few counts. V gene TRBV28 combines with J gene TRBJ1-5; D ambiguous. From germline, CDR1 is MDHEN and CDR2 SYDVKM. Deletions cut 3 bases from V and 6 bases from J, with 18 bases between. The CDR3 runs 16 residues. The CDR3 is CASSLKGLQGRQPQHF. In nucleotides, the CDR3 is TGTGCCAGCAGTTTGAAGGGCCTACAAGGACGTCAGCCCCAGCATTTT.

V usage is TRBV6-5 and J usage is TRBJ2-2; 12 nucleotides line up with TRBD2. CDR3 length equals 19 residues. The V and J ends lost 6 bases and 4 bases, in that order; junction bases with no gene match: 15. Germline loops: CDR1 MNHEY, CDR2 SVGAGI. CDR3 loop: CASSPSGLAGFSGTGELFF. The CDR3 bases are TGTGCCAGCAGCCCCTCCGGACTAGCGGGATTTTCGGGCACCGGGGAGCTGTTTTTT.

This rearrangement joins TRBV20-1 to TRBJ1-4; D gene unclear. This CDR3 region has 14 residues. The V end was cut by 5 bases, the J end by 5 bases, with 15 bases between. Germline V gene data show CDR1 as DFQATT and CDR2 as SNEGSKA (reference sequence). CDR3 in amino acids: CSALRMGGNEKLFF. The CDR3, as DNA: TGCAGTGCTCTTCGGATGGGTGGGAATGAAAAACTGTTTTTT.

The chain combines TRBV6-1 with TRBJ1-1; TRBD1 matches 10 bases. Germline values: CDR1 MNHNS, CDR2 SASEGT. V was clipped by 5 bases and J by 0 bases; unmatched bases: 15. The length of the CDR3 is 19 residues. In nucleotides, the CDR3 is TGTGCCAGCAGTCTCTGCGGGACAGGGGCTGTCGGAATGAACACTGAAGCTTTCTTT. Translation gives CASSLCGTGAVGMNTEAFF.

The count of this clonotype is one. Being one base from a much bigger clone, this may be a read error. This chain connects TRBV2 to TRBJ1-5; no reliable D call. Germline loops: CDR1 SNHLY, CDR2 FYNNEI. V was pared by 6 bases and J by 1 base, with 7 bases between. The CDR3 runs to 13 residues. The CDR3 protein is CASSGRSNQPQHF. In nucleotides, the CDR3 is TGTGCCAGCAGCGGCAGGAGCAATCAGCCCCAGCATTTT.

This clonotype was found a few times. This chain joins TRBV7-8 and TRBJ2-2; D tentatively reads TRBD1 or TRBD2 (5 bases each). The ends were cut back, 5 bases at V and 7 bases at J, with 14 bases in the middle. This CDR3 is 14 amino acids long. CDR1 and CDR2 from the germline V gene are SGHVS and FQNEAQ. This CDR3 reads CASSLEGSNGELFF. The CDR3 nucleotides read TGTGCCAGCAGCCTCGAGGGGTCTAACGGGGAGCTGTTTTTT.

The chain has TRBV18 and TRBJ2-2; no firm D call. CDR1 and CDR2 (germline): KGHSH, LQKENI. This CDR3 comprises 18 residues. V dropped 1 base and J dropped 4 bases, with 19 bases sitting between them. CDR3 nucleotide sequence: TGTGCCAGCTCACCACTGGGTCAGGCCTGGATGAGCACCGGGGAGCTGTTTTTT. This gives the protein CASSPLGQAWMSTGELFF. Filled out from reference TRBV18 and TRBJ2-2, the complete variable domain reads NAGVMQNPRHLVRRRGQEARLRCSPMKGHSHVYWYRQLPEEGLKFMVYLQKENIIDESGMPKERFSAEFPKEGPSILRIQQVVRGDSAAYFCASSPLGQAWMSTGELFFGEGSRLTVL.

The V gene is TRBV7-9, the J gene TRBJ1-1; no reliable D call. V lost 5 bases to trimming and J lost 6 bases, with 10 bases between them. Per the germline V gene, CDR1 is SEHNR and CDR2 is FQNEAQ (reference sequence). There are 12 residues in the CDR3. The chain's CDR3 is CASSPSSPEAFF. CDR3 sequence (DNA): TGTGCCAGCAGCCCGTCTAGCCCTGAAGCTTTCTTT.

This clonotype was seen more than once but under ten times. The chain uses TRBV6-1 and TRBJ2-7, with 12 positions matching TRBD1. Germline assignment: CDR1 MNHNS and CDR2 SASEGT. V was clipped by 4 bases and J by 5 bases; unmatched bases: 6. CDR3 length equals 15 residues. The CDR3: CASSARDRGHDEQYF. The CDR3 nucleotides are TGTGCCAGCAGTGCCCGGGACAGGGGGCACGACGAGCAGTACTTC.

The chain has TRBV4-1 and TRBJ2-2; D is uncertain. Between the trimmed V and J ends, which lost 4 bases and 0 bases, there was a span of 18 bases. This CDR3 region has 18 residues. From germline, CDR1 is MGHRA and CDR2 YSYEKL. The CDR3 loop reads CASSPRPPALANTGELFF. CDR3 DNA: TGCGCCAGCAGCCCACGGCCACCTGCCTTAGCGAACACCGGGGAGCTGTTTTTT.

This clonotype was counted only a few times. The gene calls are TRBV12-3 or TRBV12-4 and TRBJ2-3; 7 bases fit TRBD1. The CDR3 consists of 15 residues. The V segment lost 3 bases and the J segment 4 bases; nucleotides outside the gene matches: 7. The CDR3 spells CASSFRGQVPDTQYF. The CDR3 DNA reads as TGTGCCAGCAGTTTCCGCGGACAGGTACCAGATACGCAGTATTTT.

The genes are TRBV5-4 and TRBJ2-1, with 10 bases matching TRBD2. The CDR3 has 15 residues. V lost 0 bases, J lost 7 bases, and 4 bases stayed unmatched. Germline V gives CDR1 SGHNT, CDR2 YYREEE (reference sequence). CDR3 sequence reads: CASSLALAGLNEQFF. For the CDR3, the DNA is TGTGCCAGCAGCTTGGCACTAGCGGGATTAAATGAGCAGTTCTTC.

This rearrangement joins TRBV7-9 to TRBJ2-7, with D possibly being TRBD1 (5 bases). The CDR3 is 14 amino acids. Germline loops: CDR1 SEHNR, CDR2 FQNEAQ (reference sequence). V lost 1 base, J lost 5 bases, and 12 bases lay in between. The CDR3 bases are TGTGCCAGCAGCTTAGAAAGGGGATGGCACGAGCAGTACTTC. Protein sequence: CASSLERGWHEQYF.

V and J are TRBV10-3 and TRBJ1-1; the D gene is possibly TRBD1 (5 bases). V lost 0 bases, J lost 0 bases, and 8 bases lay in between. The CDR3 spans 15 residues. Germline V gives CDR1 ENHRY, CDR2 SYGVKD. The CDR3 DNA is TGTGCCATCAGTGAGTCGGCAGGGATGAACACTGAAGCTTTCTTT. It is translated as CAISESAGMNTEAFF.

This chain uses TRBV5-4 with TRBJ2-3; 8 nucleotides agree with TRBD2. The CDR3 sequence is 17 residues long. Germline assignment: CDR1 SGHNT and CDR2 YYREEE (reference sequence). The V and J ends lost 3 bases and 2 bases, in that order; junction bases with no gene match: 11. CDR3 in amino acids: CASSSRGGPQPTDTQYF. The CDR3 coding sequence is TGTGCCAGCAGCTCACGGGGGGGGCCTCAGCCCACAGATACGCAGTATTTT.

This clonotype turned up a few times. The chain combines TRBV7-4 with TRBJ1-1; D is possibly TRBD1 (5 bases). The CDR3 contains 16 residues. The V end was cut by 5 bases, the J end by 4 bases, with 20 bases between. Germline CDR1 and CDR2: SGHVT and SQSDAQ. For the CDR3, the DNA is TGTGCCAGCAGCCGCAACCCAGGGAATGTAGGCACTGAAGCTTTCTTT. This sequence encodes CASSRNPGNVGTEAFF.

This clonotype has only a few counts. The chain recombines TRBV7-2 with TRBJ1-2; TRBD1 matches 12 bases. CDR1 is SGHTA, CDR2 FQGNSA, per germline. This CDR3 is 16 amino acids long. V was pared by 1 base and J by 7 bases, with 7 bases of the junction left unmatched. CDR3 protein: CASSLGSGQGATGYTF. CDR3 sequence (DNA): TGTGCCAGCAGCTTAGGGTCGGGACAGGGGGCGACTGGCTACACCTTC.

This clonotype occurred many times. This sequence joins TRBV7-8 and TRBJ2-3; 9 bases fit TRBD2. The CDR3 is 21 amino acids. V lost 2 bases, J lost 0 bases, and 18 bases stayed unmatched. CDR1 and CDR2 from the germline V gene are SGHVS and FQNEAQ. The DNA for the CDR3 is TGTGCCAGCAGCTTACCCGAGGTTGGGGCGGGAGGGCCCGCTAGCACAGATACGCAGTATTTT. The encoded protein is CASSLPEVGAGGPASTDTQYF. The full variable domain, in which reference TRBV7-8 and TRBJ2-3 provide the parts outside the CDR3, is GAGVSQSPRYKVAKRGQDVALRCDPISGHVSLFWYQQALGQGPEFLTYFQNEAQLDKSGLPSDRFFAERPEGSVSTLKIQRTQQEDSAVYLCASSLPEVGAGGPASTDTQYFGPGTRLTVL.

For the CDR3, the DNA is TGTGCCAGCAGCTTAGTTGTCTGGGACGGAGCTTTCTTT. Its protein product is CASSLVVWDGAFF. The chain recombines TRBV7-9 with TRBJ1-1, with D maybe TRBD1 (5 bases). From germline, CDR1 is SEHNR and CDR2 FQNEAQ (reference sequence). Deletions cut 1 base from V and 10 bases from J, with 13 bases between. The CDR3 runs 13 residues. Full variable domain (missing parts from reference TRBV7-9 and TRBJ1-1): DTGVSQNPRHKITKRGQNVTFRCDPISEHNRLYWYRQTLGQGPEFLTYFQNEAQLEKSRLLSDRFSAERPKGSFSTLEIQRTEQGDSAMYLCASSLVVWDGAFFGQGTRLTVV.

A few counts support this clonotype. This CDR3 reads CASSQGQGVGQPQHF. CDR3 bases: TGTGCCAGCAGCCAAGGGCAGGGGGTGGGTCAGCCCCAGCATTTT. The chain couples TRBV4-2 to TRBJ1-5; 7 positions match TRBD1. The V segment lost 1 base and the J segment 6 bases; nucleotides outside the gene matches: 6. Germline V gene data show CDR1 as LGHNA and CDR2 as YNFKEQ. The CDR3 is made up of 15 amino acids.